These 31 T cell receptor beta chains were all obtained from the same sample, sequenced in a study of T cells in localized non-small cell lung cancer. TCRdb's copy holds only in-frame clones and misses some; the assay was immunoSEQ multiplex PCR. The sample has approximately 1,600 clones; 27% are singletons. The material sequenced was lung tumor tissue, taken before any cancer treatment. The receptors were sampled from a female donor of 60 years or more with stage II lung adenocarcinoma.

In this sample, this clone turned up a few times. The chain carries TRBV6-8 and TRBJ1-2; D uncertain. This CDR3 has 16 residues. CDR1 and CDR2 from the germline V gene are MNHGY and SAAAGT. The ends were cut back, 4 bases at V and 5 bases at J, with 20 bases in the middle. CDR3 in amino acids: CASSFGGLGMEYGYTF. DNA for the CDR3: TGTGCCAGCAGTTTCGGTGGGTTAGGTATGGAATATGGCTACACCTTC.

The chain carries TRBV28 and TRBJ2-5; 7 nucleotides agree with TRBD1. Germline V gene data show CDR1 as MDHEN and CDR2 as SYDVKM. Trimming removed 8 bases from V and 5 bases from J; junction bases left unmatched: 8. The CDR3 length is 13 residues. The CDR3 is CASSVVRGETQYF. In nucleotides, the CDR3 is TGTGCCAGCTCAGTCGTCAGGGGGGAGACCCAGTACTTC.

Only a few counts were recorded for this clone. The chain recombines TRBV6-8 with TRBJ1-5; D is possibly TRBD1 (6 bases). Trimming pared 2 bases from V and 0 bases from J, leaving 11 bases between. Germline loops: CDR1 MNHGY, CDR2 SAAAGT. The CDR3 runs to 16 residues. For the CDR3, the DNA is TGTGCCAGCAGTTACGGGGGCAGCCCTAGCAATCAGCCCCAGCATTTT. Encoded protein: CASSYGGSPSNQPQHF.

This sequence joins TRBV28 and TRBJ1-2, with D tentatively TRBD1 (6 bases). CDR1 is MDHEN and CDR2 is SYDVKM in the germline V gene. The CDR3 is 14 amino acids. V was clipped by 2 bases and J by 6 bases, with 13 bases between them. CDR3 DNA: TGTGCCAGCAGTTTAATGCCGGGGGCGGATGGCTACACCTTC. Residues: CASSLMPGADGYTF.

This clone was seen once. The V gene is TRBV9, the J gene TRBJ2-1, with TRBD1 matching over 9 bases. There are 17 residues in the CDR3. CDR1 and CDR2 from the germline V gene are SGDLS and YYNGEE. V was pared by 4 bases and J by 6 bases, with 14 bases of the junction left unmatched. CDR3 coding DNA: TGTGCCAGCAGCCCTACCCCGACAGGGGGGTCTTCCAATGAGCAGTTCTTC. This translates into CASSPTPTGGSSNEQFF.

The chain has TRBV28 and TRBJ2-7, with 12 bases matching TRBD2. The CDR3 is 18 residues long. Per the germline V gene, CDR1 is MDHEN and CDR2 is SYDVKM. V was clipped by 5 bases and J by 4 bases; unmatched bases: 15. The CDR3 spells CASSPSQWGLAGAYEQYF. The CDR3 DNA reads as TGTGCCAGCAGTCCTAGTCAATGGGGACTAGCGGGCGCTTACGAGCAGTACTTC. Supplemented by reference TRBV28 and TRBJ2-7, the full variable domain reads DVKVTQSSRYLVKRTGEKVFLECVQDMDHENMFWYRQDPGLGLRLIYFSYDVKMKEKGDIPEGYSVSREKKERFSLILESASTNQTSMYLCASSPSQWGLAGAYEQYFGPGTRLTVT.

The chain employs TRBV30 and TRBJ2-5, with 10 nucleotides matching TRBD1. CDR3 length equals 12 residues. V shed 8 bases and J 5 bases; nucleotides not matched to a gene: 5. CDR1 is GTSNPN, CDR2 SVGIG, per germline (reference sequence). CDR3 protein: CAAGQGIETQYF. CDR3 in DNA: TGTGCCGCGGGACAGGGGATTGAGACCCAGTACTTC.

This chain links TRBV30 with TRBJ2-6; 8 bases are a match to TRBD2. Germline V lookup: CDR1 GTSNPN, CDR2 SVGIG (reference sequence). The CDR3 loop spans 18 amino acids. Losses at the gene ends were 8 bases for V and 0 bases for J; bases not matched to a gene: 15. CDR3 residues: CAHTGSGSSFSGANVLTF. The CDR3 bases are TGTGCCCACACTGGAAGCGGGAGCTCCTTCTCTGGGGCCAACGTCCTGACTTTC.

The chain recombines TRBV5-1 with TRBJ1-4; D gene ambiguous. V lost 4 bases to trimming and J lost 5 bases, with 15 bases between them. Germline loops: CDR1 SGHRS, CDR2 YFSETQ. The CDR3 length is 15 residues. In DNA form, the CDR3 reads TGCGCCAGCAGCCCGGAGGCGCAGCTCAATGAAAAACTGTTTTTT. This encodes CASSPEAQLNEKLFF. Based on the CDR3 plus reference TRBV5-1 and TRBJ1-4, the full variable domain is KAGVTQTPRYLIKTRGQQVTLSCSPISGHRSVSWYQQTPGQGLQFLFEYFSETQRNKGNFPGRFSGRQFSNSRSEMNVSTLELGDSALYLCASSPEAQLNEKLFFGSGTQLSVL.

This clone has just a few counts. This chain connects TRBV7-8 to TRBJ1-4; TRBD1 matches 9 bases. This CDR3 is built from 15 residues. With 5 bases clipped from V and 7 bases from J, the junction kept 8 bases outside the gene matches. CDR1 is SGHVS, CDR2 FQNEAQ, per germline. CDR3 sequence (DNA): TGTGCCAGCAGCCGAATGACAGGGGGAGGTGAAAAACTGTTTTTT. Encoded protein: CASSRMTGGGEKLFF.

The chain employs TRBV18 and TRBJ2-1; perhaps TRBD1 as D (5 bases). Trimming took 4 bases from V and 2 from J, leaving 6 bases between them. CDR1 KGHSH and CDR2 LQKENI come from the germline V gene. The length of the CDR3 is 13 residues. The CDR3 spells CASSQGTYNEQFF. CDR3 bases: TGTGCCAGCTCACAGGGGACCTACAATGAGCAGTTCTTC.

V and J are TRBV5-1 and TRBJ2-5; TRBD2 agrees at 8 bases. Germline V lookup: CDR1 SGHRS, CDR2 YFSETQ. CDR3 size: 15 residues. J gave up 1 base and V 1 base, and 3 bases lay outside the gene matches. The DNA for the CDR3 is TGCGCCAGCAGCTTGTCGGCGGGAGGCCAAGAGACCCAGTACTTC. The encoded protein is CASSLSAGGQETQYF.

This clone has only a few counts. This chain joins TRBV11-3 and TRBJ2-3, with a weak D call TRBD2 (6 bases). Per germline, CDR1 SGHNT and CDR2 YENEEA. This CDR3 has 16 residues. V lost 5 bases, J lost 1 base, and 16 bases lay in between. The CDR3 bases are TGTGCCAGCAGCCCAAGGGGATGGGGGGGCACAGATACGCAGTATTTT. This sequence encodes CASSPRGWGGTDTQYF.

The chain recombines TRBV14 with TRBJ2-1; D is ambiguous. The germline V gene encodes CDR1 SGHDN and CDR2 FVKESK. Trimming pared 1 base from V and 7 bases from J, leaving 5 bases between. The CDR3 spans 12 residues. CDR3 residues: CASSQVKNEQFF. The CDR3, as DNA: TGTGCCAGCAGCCAAGTCAAGAATGAGCAGTTCTTC.

This clone is medium-sized by share. This chain connects TRBV6-8 to TRBJ2-1; D gene uncertain. Germline assignment: CDR1 MNHGY and CDR2 SAAAGT. V was shortened by 0 bases and J by 7 bases, with 19 bases between the two germline ends. The length of the CDR3 is 17 residues. The CDR3 nucleotides are TGTGCCAGCAGTTACTCGCAACAGCACCCCACTGGGAATGAGCAGTTCTTC. Protein product: CASSYSQQHPTGNEQFF.

A single count supports this clone. The V gene is TRBV19, the J gene TRBJ2-3, with TRBD1 as a possible D gene (6 bases). Trimming left V 8 bases short and J 4 bases short, with 13 bases between. The CDR3 runs to 13 residues. CDR1 and CDR2 (germline): LNHDA, SQIVND (reference sequence). The CDR3 protein is CASHDRPSDTQYF. In DNA form, the CDR3 reads TGTGCCAGTCATGACAGGCCGTCAGATACGCAGTATTTT.

This clone was observed a handful of times. This sequence joins TRBV11-3 and TRBJ2-1, with 8 bases fitting TRBD2. V trimming: 5 bases; J trimming: 4 bases; junction bases outside the gene matches: 4. The CDR3 runs to 14 residues. Germline CDR1 is SGHNT and CDR2 is YENEEA. CDR3 coding DNA: TGTGCCAGCAGCCCTAGCGGGCCTTACAATGAGCAGTTCTTC. It is translated as CASSPSGPYNEQFF. Variable domain in full (rest from reference TRBV11-3 and TRBJ2-1): EAGVVQSPRYKIIEKKQPVAFWCNPISGHNTLYWYLQNLGQGPELLIRYENEEAVDDSQLPKDRFSAERLKGVDSTLKIQPAELGDSAVYLCASSPSGPYNEQFFGPGTRLTVL.

This clone occurred a few times. This chain connects TRBV30 to TRBJ1-1, with D maybe TRBD1 (6 bases). The CDR3 loop spans 15 amino acids. CDR1 is GTSNPN and CDR2 is SVGIG in the germline V gene (reference sequence). V was clipped by 5 bases and J by 1 base, with 17 bases between them. The CDR3 reads CAWGRPDRPNTEAFF. For the CDR3, the DNA is TGTGCCTGGGGTAGACCGGACAGACCGAACACTGAAGCTTTCTTT.

In DNA, the CDR3 is TGCGCCAGCAGCTTGATGGGAGGGAACTACGAGCAGTACTTC. Protein sequence: CASSLMGGNYEQYF. The chain couples TRBV5-1 to TRBJ2-7, with TRBD2 matching over 7 bases. With 1 base clipped from V and 3 bases from J, the junction kept 4 bases outside the gene matches. CDR1 is SGHRS and CDR2 is YFSETQ in the germline V gene. This CDR3 spans 14 amino acids.

By proportion, this clone is medium-sized (0.01 to 0.1%). The V and J genes are TRBV11-3 and TRBJ1-3; the D gene is possibly TRBD1 (5 bases). Germline-derived CDR1 and CDR2 are SGHNT and YENEEA. The CDR3 sequence is 15 residues long. V was trimmed by 5 bases and J by 0 bases, leaving 11 bases between them. This chain's CDR3 is CASSVDSNSGNTIYF. The CDR3 nucleotides read TGTGCCAGCAGCGTCGACAGTAACTCTGGAAACACCATATATTTT.

The chain links TRBV6-8 to TRBJ2-2; TRBD1 is a possible D gene (6 bases). V shed 7 bases and J shed 4 bases, with 13 bases lying between them. The CDR3 is made up of 14 amino acids. Per germline, CDR1 MNHGY and CDR2 SAAAGT. CDR3: CASIWGPGTGELFF. The CDR3 DNA is TGTGCCAGCATTTGGGGGCCCGGCACCGGGGAGCTGTTTTTT.

CDR3 in amino acids: CASSAGLAGSSYEQYF. Here the CDR3 DNA reads TGTGCCAGCAGTGCGGGACTAGCGGGATCCTCCTACGAGCAGTACTTC. The chain has TRBV6-8 and TRBJ2-7, with 13 bases identical to TRBD2. This CDR3 contains 16 residues. Germline-derived CDR1 and CDR2 are MNHGY and SAAAGT. V shed 5 bases, J shed 0 bases, and the junction held 4 bases outside the gene matches.

The chain joins TRBV30 to TRBJ1-3; D gene ambiguous. The germline gives CDR1 GTSNPN, CDR2 SVGIG (reference sequence). V was cut by 0 bases and J by 5 bases, with 8 bases left in between. The CDR3 consists of 13 residues. The CDR3 nucleotides are TGTGCCTGGAGTGTGAACACTCGAAACACCATATATTTT. Protein: CAWSVNTRNTIYF.

V is TRBV23-1 and J is TRBJ2-4; D is unresolved. TRBV23-1 is flagged as an ORF with uncertain function. The length of the CDR3 is 19 residues. Trimming took 6 bases from V and 0 from J, leaving 24 bases between them. Here the CDR3 DNA reads TGCGCCAGCAGCCAAGAAATCAGCTCCTCGAATCTAGCCAAAAACATTCAGTACTTC. Its translation: CASSQEISSSNLAKNIQYF.

This sequence joins TRBV28 and TRBJ1-4, with no clear D. The CDR3 sequence is 14 residues long. The germline CDR1 and CDR2 sequences are MDHEN and SYDVKM. Trimming took 7 bases from V and 6 from J, leaving 15 bases between them. CDR3 DNA: TGTGCCAGCAAAATACACCAAAGGGATGAAAAACTGTTTTTT. Its protein is CASKIHQRDEKLFF.

The genes are TRBV19 and TRBJ2-1, with 7 bases matching TRBD1. Losses at the gene ends were 7 bases for V and 6 bases for J; bases not matched to a gene: 9. Germline lookup yields CDR1 LNHDA and CDR2 SQIVND (reference sequence). This CDR3 region has 14 residues. CDR3 sequence: CASTSRRGLNEQFF. DNA for the CDR3: TGTGCCAGTACCTCCCGAAGGGGGCTCAATGAGCAGTTCTTC.

The genes are TRBV5-1 and TRBJ1-1; no clear D gene. V was cut by 1 base and J by 4 bases, with 11 bases left in between. The CDR3 is 14 residues long. CDR1 and CDR2 (germline): SGHRS, YFSETQ. The CDR3 DNA is TGCGCCAGCAGCTTGAAGCTCGTAGGCACTGAAGCTTTCTTT. This sequence encodes CASSLKLVGTEAFF. The whole variable domain, remainder taken from reference TRBV5-1 and TRBJ1-1, is KAGVTQTPRYLIKTRGQQVTLSCSPISGHRSVSWYQQTPGQGLQFLFEYFSETQRNKGNFPGRFSGRQFSNSRSEMNVSTLELGDSALYLCASSLKLVGTEAFFGQGTRLTVV.

This clone appeared a few times. The chain combines TRBV6-8 with TRBJ2-1; D possibly corresponds to TRBD2 (5 bases). The CDR3 consists of 13 residues. Looked up from germline, CDR1 is MNHGY and CDR2 is SAAAGT. V was pared by 6 bases and J by 3 bases, with 9 bases between. The CDR3 DNA is TGTGCCAGCAGCTGGACTTACTACAATGAGCAGTTCTTC. It specifies CASSWTYYNEQFF.

This sequence joins TRBV19 and TRBJ2-2; 13 bases align to TRBD2. With V trimmed by 4 bases and J by 6 bases, 8 bases remained unmatched. The CDR3 contains 17 residues. CDR1 is LNHDA, CDR2 SQIVND, per germline (reference sequence). The DNA of the CDR3 is TGTGCCAGTAGTACTGGACTAGCGGGGGCTGGGGCCGGGGAGCTGTTTTTT. Translated, it gives CASSTGLAGAGAGELFF.

The V and J genes are TRBV18 and TRBJ1-5; D is perhaps TRBD1 (6 bases). The germline V gene encodes CDR1 KGHSH and CDR2 LQKENI. The germline V and J ends were trimmed by 6 bases and 7 bases, with 22 bases remaining between them. CDR3 size: 16 residues. CDR3 sequence (DNA): TGTGCCAGCTCCCTCCTAACTACAGGGTCGGGGCAGCCCCAGCATTTT. It codes for CASSLLTTGSGQPQHF.

V usage is TRBV5-1 and J usage is TRBJ2-7, with 12 bases fitting TRBD2. Germline CDR1 reads SGHRS; CDR2 reads YFSETQ. After removal of 0 bases from V and 4 bases from J, the junction contained 2 bases not matched to a gene. The CDR3 extends over 15 amino acids. This CDR3 is CASSLELAGGYEQYF. Here the CDR3 DNA reads TGCGCCAGCAGCTTGGAACTAGCGGGGGGATACGAGCAGTACTTC.